Below are 14 T cell receptor beta chains sequenced from a single sample in a study of shared clonotypes between healthy human individuals. Sequencing used immunoSEQ multiplex PCR; TCRdb keeps in-frame clones, though not all of them. The data hold around 1.9 million clones, with approximately 94% observed a single time. CD8 cells classed as naive were CD45RO-negative and positively selected for CCR7, excluding terminally differentiated effector memory CD45RA+ cells. Sequencing input: naive CD8+ T cells from PBMCs. These receptors were taken from a man between 18 and 35 years old in good health. Some clones in this sample may be carry-over from other donors' samples.

Turning to this clone: The sample has other DNA sequences that encode this CDR3 too. The V gene is TRBV18, the J gene TRBJ2-7; D unresolved. Germline CDR1 is KGHSH and CDR2 is LQKENI. CDR3 length: 13 residues. V lost 2 bases and J 1 base, leaving 6 bases between the germline ends. This CDR3 reads CASSPADSYEQYF. The CDR3 nucleotides read TGTGCCAGCTCACCAGCAGATTCCTACGAGCAGTACTTC. Filled out from reference TRBV18 and TRBJ2-7, the complete variable domain reads NAGVMQNPRHLVRRRGQEARLRCSPMKGHSHVYWYRQLPEEGLKFMVYLQKENIIDESGMPKERFSAEFPKEGPSILRIQQVVRGDSAAYFCASSPADSYEQYFGPGTRLTVT.

Notes on this clone: This CDR3 is also generated by other DNA sequences in the sample. The chain is built from TRBV5-1 and TRBJ2-2; D possibly corresponds to TRBD2 (5 bases). The length of the CDR3 is 13 residues. Trimming left V 4 bases short and J 5 bases short, with 9 bases between. Germline assignment: CDR1 SGHRS and CDR2 YFSETQ. This CDR3 is CASSPTGTGELFF. Written as DNA, the CDR3 is TGCGCCAGCAGCCCCACGGGGACCGGGGAGCTGTTTTTT.

V and J are TRBV27 and TRBJ1-1, with D perhaps TRBD1 (5 bases). V lost 0 bases and J lost 0, with 14 bases in between. This CDR3 has 17 residues. The germline gives CDR1 MNHEY, CDR2 SMNVEV (reference sequence). The DNA for the CDR3 is TGTGCCAGCAGTTTATCGATAAGTGGGGCAGTGAACACTGAAGCTTTCTTT. Protein: CASSLSISGAVNTEAFF.

The chain is built from TRBV7-8 and TRBJ1-4, with 7 bases identical to TRBD1. The CDR3 has 15 residues. The germline V gene encodes CDR1 SGHVS and CDR2 FQNEAQ. V gave up 1 base and J gave up 7 bases; unmatched junction bases: 6. In DNA form, the CDR3 reads TGTGCCAGCAGCTTAGGAGCACGACAGGGTGAAAAACTGTTTTTT. This encodes CASSLGARQGEKLFF.

In its sample, this clone was seen a few times. V and J are TRBV9 and TRBJ1-1; D may be TRBD1 (5 bases). V was clipped by 4 bases and J by 0 bases, with 13 bases between them. The CDR3 spans 15 residues. Germline CDR1 and CDR2: SGDLS and YYNGEE. The CDR3 DNA sequence: TGTGCCAGCAGCCCCGTATGGGGCATGAACACTGAAGCTTTCTTT. It encodes CASSPVWGMNTEAFF.

This chain uses TRBV27 with TRBJ2-7; D remains unclear. Germline V CDR1 and CDR2: MNHEY, SMNVEV (reference sequence). The CDR3 is 15 amino acids. V lost 4 bases and J 3 bases, leaving 16 bases between the germline ends. The CDR3 coding sequence is TGTGCCAGCAGTTACCCGACGCCATCGGGCTACGAGCAGTACTTC. It yields the protein CASSYPTPSGYEQYF.

The CDR3 is CASRAWDRDTEAFF. CDR3 sequence (DNA): TGTGCCAGCAGGGCTTGGGACAGAGACACTGAAGCTTTCTTT. The chain recombines TRBV27 with TRBJ1-1; 7 nucleotides match TRBD1. V shed 6 bases, J shed 3 bases, and the junction held 7 bases outside the gene matches. The CDR3 loop spans 14 amino acids. CDR1 is MNHEY and CDR2 is SMNVEV in the germline V gene (reference sequence).

The CDR3 loop reads CASSNRARAEAFF. The CDR3 DNA reads TGTGCCAGCAGCAACCGGGCCCGGGCTGAAGCTTTCTTT. The genes are TRBV28 and TRBJ1-1; no clear D gene. CDR1 and CDR2 from the germline V gene are MDHEN and SYDVKM. The germline V and J ends were trimmed by 6 bases and 6 bases, with 14 bases remaining between them. CDR3 length: 13 amino acids.

This chain connects TRBV29-1 to TRBJ1-2, with unresolved D. The V end was cut by 7 bases, the J end by 2 bases, with 11 bases between. The CDR3 spans 12 residues. In germline, CDR1 is SQVTM, CDR2 ANQGSEA. The chain's CDR3 is CSGIQQNYGYTF. CDR3 nucleotide sequence: TGCAGCGGGATACAACAGAACTATGGCTACACCTTC.

As regards this clone: This specimen includes other DNA sequences encoding the same CDR3. CDR3 sequence (DNA): TGTGCCAGCAGTTTACTAGCGGGCACAGATACGCAGTATTTT. Protein product: CASSLLAGTDTQYF. This chain uses TRBV27 with TRBJ2-3; 7 bases match TRBD2. Unmatched junction bases numbered 0, after V lost 2 bases and J lost 1 base. The CDR3 has 14 amino acids. Germline V gene sequence: CDR1 MNHEY, CDR2 SMNVEV (reference sequence).

This sequence joins TRBV9 and TRBJ2-7; unclear D gene. Germline CDR1 is SGDLS and CDR2 is YYNGEE. CDR3 length: 14 amino acids. The V and J ends lost 4 bases and 4 bases respectively, with 15 bases between them. CDR3 loop: CASSSRPFDYEQYF. For the CDR3, the DNA is TGTGCCAGCAGCTCTCGTCCCTTCGATTACGAGCAGTACTTC.

J is TRBJ2-6 and V is TRBV28; D remains unclear. The CDR3 loop spans 17 amino acids. Trimming shortened V by 3 bases and J by 0 bases, and 12 bases separated the two germline ends. Germline V gene data show CDR1 as MDHEN and CDR2 as SYDVKM. Here the CDR3 DNA reads TGTGCCAGCAGTTTGGCGAACGGACGCTCTGGGGCCAACGTCCTGACTTTC. Encoded protein: CASSLANGRSGANVLTF.

This clone has just one count. This sequence joins TRBV27 and TRBJ2-1; D unresolved. The CDR3 loop spans 13 amino acids. Trimming left V 6 bases short and J 7 bases short, with 13 bases between. Germline V gene data show CDR1 as MNHEY and CDR2 as SMNVEV (reference sequence). CDR3 sequence reads: CASRSLTSNEQFF. The CDR3 DNA sequence: TGTGCCAGCAGGTCACTGACTTCTAATGAGCAGTTCTTC.

This chain connects TRBV11-2 to TRBJ2-3; 8 nucleotides agree with TRBD2. Germline CDR1 is SGHAT and CDR2 is FQNNGV. This CDR3 is built from 15 residues. The ends lost 5 bases at V and 6 bases at J; junction bases unmatched: 10. The CDR3 loop is CASSHGTSSADTQYF. CDR3 nucleotides: TGTGCCAGCAGCCACGGGACTAGTTCAGCGGATACGCAGTATTTT.